This passage covers 5 T cell receptor beta chains from one sample sequenced in a study of shared clonotypes between healthy human individuals. The method was immunoSEQ multiplex PCR; TCRdb's version includes in-frame clones alone and lacks a portion of them. The table has more than 2 million clones, 95% seen once. The sample comprised naive CD4+ T cells sorted from blood. Subset of the sample: CD45RA+ positively selected. The receptors stem from a man younger than 30 in good health.

The chain is built from TRBV19 and TRBJ2-7; D tentatively reads TRBD1 or TRBD2 (6 bases each). The CDR3 runs to 12 residues. The V gene's germline CDR1 is LNHDA and CDR2 SQIVND (reference sequence). Trimming shortened V by 11 bases and J by 2 bases, and 13 bases separated the two germline ends. The CDR3 region is CAGGQGTYEQYF. In nucleotides, the CDR3 is TGTGCCGGGGGGCAGGGAACCTACGAGCAGTACTTC.

V is TRBV5-6 and J is TRBJ1-2; 9 nucleotides agree with TRBD1. Germline values: CDR1 SGHDT, CDR2 YYEEEE. The CDR3 spans 15 residues. The J segment lost 4 bases and the V segment lost 3 bases, leaving 7 bases of the junction unmatched. The CDR3 sequence: CASSSWTGVAYGYTF. For the CDR3, the DNA is TGTGCCAGCAGCTCATGGACAGGGGTCGCCTATGGCTACACCTTC.

This chain uses TRBV19 with TRBJ1-2, with 8 bases lining up with TRBD1. Losses at the gene ends were 10 bases for V and 3 bases for J; bases not matched to a gene: 13. The CDR3 sequence is 15 residues long. Germline values: CDR1 LNHDA, CDR2 SQIVND (reference sequence). The CDR3, as DNA: TGTGCCATCCGACAGGCAGGGGGCGCCGACTATGGCTACACCTTC. The encoded protein is CAIRQAGGADYGYTF.

The rearrangement links TRBV10-1 to TRBJ1-1; TRBD1 might be the D (6 bases). V was shortened by 4 bases and J by 4 bases, with 13 bases between the two germline ends. The CDR3 runs to 14 residues. CDR1 and CDR2 (germline): WNHNN, SYGVQD (reference sequence). The CDR3 region is CASSGGQSPTEAFF. Here the CDR3 DNA reads TGCGCCAGCAGTGGAGGACAGTCCCCCACTGAAGCTTTCTTT.

For this clone: Other DNA sequences in the sample encode the same CDR3. V and J are TRBV6-1 and TRBJ1-1; 8 nucleotides match TRBD1. Germline lookup yields CDR1 MNHNS and CDR2 SASEGT. The CDR3 is made up of 14 amino acids. The J segment lost 1 base and the V segment lost 6 bases, leaving 4 bases of the junction unmatched. CDR3 nucleotide sequence: TGTGCCAGCAGAGCAGGGGGCCAGAACACTGAAGCTTTCTTT. It is translated as CASRAGGQNTEAFF.